The clone carrying this TCR beta chain was seen only a few times. Its antigen is still unknown. These data belong to a study of human T cells and chemical hapten exposure. General study findings and limits: TCRs at a frequency above 1 in 1000 stayed unchanged with DPC sensitization.

Documented time point: healthy volunteer bleed at 6 weeks. Unfractionated whole blood yielded the extracted total RNA. Trimming shortened V by 5 bases and J by 7 bases, and 18 bases separated the two germline ends. CDR1 DFQATT and CDR2 SNEGSKA come from the germline V gene (reference sequence). The CDR3 totals 13 residues. Original methodology: Counts of TCRs in each sample centred on a median of around 100,000 and extended from approximately 20,000 to 700,000. TCRdb reanalysed the RACE reads using MiXCR and keeps one entry per CDR3 protein. The authors' filters were not applied to this entry. The sample has under 45,000 distinct CDR3 sequences; around 5.5% are singletons.

The genes are TRBV20-1 and TRBJ2-7, with D uncertain. The material sequenced was whole blood. The receptor was isolated from a human donor in good health. Some clones in this sample may be carry-over from other donors' samples. CDR3 region: CSAQSRAVGEQYF. CDR3 coding DNA: TGCAGTGCTCAAAGCCGCGCGGTCGGGGAGCAGTACTTC.